This T cell receptor beta chain is from a study of cytomegalovirus exposure and HLA in healthy donors. With regard to this clone: What it recognizes is unknown.

Study-wide points: There were several of the most significant clusters that appeared linked to common viral pathogens in a later analysis.

In germline, CDR1 is LGHNA, CDR2 YSLEER. This CDR3 comprises 19 residues. V was pared by 0 bases and J by 0 bases, with 10 bases of the junction left unmatched. The PCR contained 60 Vbeta and 13 Jbeta primers. The repertoire was sequenced with immunoSEQ multiplex PCR; TCRdb's copy has only in-frame clones and lacks some. The sample records some 130,000 clones, over 60% being singletons. The V gene is TRBV4-3, the J gene TRBJ2-7, with 11 bases fitting TRBD2. This receptor was identified in a man aged 35 to 55 in good health and CMV-seronegative. Sequences were obtained from PBMCs. The CDR3 DNA is TGCGCCAGCAGCCAAGAGATTGGGCTAGCGGGAGGAAGCTCCTACGAGCAGTACTTC. Protein: CASSQEIGLAGGSSYEQYF.